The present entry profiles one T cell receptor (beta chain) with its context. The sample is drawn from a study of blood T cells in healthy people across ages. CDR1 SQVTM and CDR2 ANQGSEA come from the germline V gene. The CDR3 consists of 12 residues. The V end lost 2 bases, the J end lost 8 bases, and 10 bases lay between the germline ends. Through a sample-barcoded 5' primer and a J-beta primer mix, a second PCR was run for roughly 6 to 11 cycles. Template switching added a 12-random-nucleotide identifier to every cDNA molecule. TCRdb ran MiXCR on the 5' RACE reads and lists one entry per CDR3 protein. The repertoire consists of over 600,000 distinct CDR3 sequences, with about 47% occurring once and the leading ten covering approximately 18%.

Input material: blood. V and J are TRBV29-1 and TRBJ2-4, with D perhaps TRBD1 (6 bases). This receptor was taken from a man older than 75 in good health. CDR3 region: CSVENQGYIQYF. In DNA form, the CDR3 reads TGCAGCGTTGAAAATCAGGGGTACATTCAGTACTTC.